The 31 T cell receptor beta chains in this list originate from one sample, sequenced in a study of blood T cell repertoires in COVID-19. The protocol was immunoSEQ multiplex PCR, while the TCRdb copy is restricted to in-frame clones and leaves out a portion. This table has some 300,000 clones, under 90% appearing once. Sequencing input: PBMCs or T cells enriched from blood (not recorded which). These receptors came from a woman between 45 and 60 years old who had been exposed to COVID-19.

The J gene is TRBJ1-2, the V gene TRBV24-1; D might be TRBD1 (6 bases). Between the trimmed V and J ends, which lost 4 bases and 6 bases, there was a span of 14 bases. CDR1 and CDR2 (germline): KGHDR, SFDVKD. The CDR3 runs to 14 residues. The CDR3 is CATSEGQSRDGYTF. CDR3 sequence (DNA): TGTGCCACCAGTGAAGGACAGTCGAGGGATGGCTACACCTTC.

J is TRBJ2-2 and V is TRBV2; TRBD2 aligns across 11 bases. The CDR3 runs 16 residues. Germline lookup yields CDR1 SNHLY and CDR2 FYNNEI. V dropped 6 bases and J dropped 2; count of bases not matched to a gene: 5. CDR3 in DNA: TGTGCCAGCAGGACACTAGCGGGGGTTAACACCGGGGAGCTGTTTTTT. Translated: CASRTLAGVNTGELFF.

The genes are TRBV30 and TRBJ2-7; D might be TRBD1 (5 bases). V lost 4 bases to trimming and J lost 1 base, with 17 bases between them. The CDR3 runs to 15 residues. Germline V CDR1 and CDR2: GTSNPN, SVGIG (reference sequence). Here the CDR3 DNA reads TGTGCCTGGACCCCCCCAGGGCCGATGTCCTACGAGCAGTACTTC. It specifies CAWTPPGPMSYEQYF.

The chain is built from TRBV10-3 and TRBJ1-3; 9 bases agree with TRBD1. Germline assignment: CDR1 ENHRY and CDR2 SYGVKD. The CDR3 has 14 amino acids. V was clipped by 10 bases and J by 1 base; unmatched bases: 5. This CDR3 is CATGQGQSGNTIYF. CDR3 DNA: TGTGCCACCGGACAGGGGCAATCTGGAAACACCATATATTTT.

The rearrangement uses TRBV29-1 and TRBJ2-6; 12 nucleotides agree with TRBD1. In germline, CDR1 is SQVTM, CDR2 ANQGSEA. The trim removed 4 bases at V and 4 bases at J, leaving 8 bases unmatched. CDR3 size: 17 residues. The CDR3: CSVASGTGGMGANVLTF. In nucleotides, the CDR3 is TGCAGCGTTGCCTCCGGGACAGGGGGCATGGGGGCCAACGTCCTGACTTTC.

Concerning this clone itself: Other DNA sequences in this sample translate to the same CDR3. The DNA for the CDR3 is TGTGCCAGCAGCTTAGACGGTGACAGGGCCTACGAGCAGTACTTC. Protein product: CASSLDGDRAYEQYF. The chain carries TRBV7-6 and TRBJ2-7; 7 positions match TRBD1. Germline V gene lookup returns CDR1 SGHVS and CDR2 FNYEAQ. Germline trimming cut 1 base from V and 2 bases from J; bases unmatched to any gene: 5. This CDR3 is 15 amino acids long. The full variable domain, in which reference TRBV7-6 and TRBJ2-7 provide the parts outside the CDR3, is GAGVSQSPRYKVTKRGQDVALRCDPISGHVSLYWYRQALGQGPEFLTYFNYEAQQDKSGLPNDRFSAERPEGSISTLTIQRTEQRDSAMYRCASSLDGDRAYEQYFGPGTRLTVT.

The chain combines TRBV3-1 (or the pseudogene TRBV3-2) with TRBJ2-7; a possible D gene is TRBD1 (6 bases). The CDR3 loop spans 13 amino acids. Germline values: CDR1 LGHDT, CDR2 YNNKEL (reference sequence). Trimming removed 5 bases at V and 6 bases at J, with 14 bases between. The CDR3 is CASSSGTTLEQYF. Here the CDR3 DNA reads TGTGCCAGCAGCTCCGGGACAACTCTCGAGCAGTACTTC.

This chain connects TRBV9 to TRBJ1-2, with D uncertain. There are 11 residues in the CDR3. The V end was cut by 6 bases, the J end by 6 bases, with 9 bases between. Germline loops: CDR1 SGDLS, CDR2 YYNGEE. CDR3 protein: CASTSENGYTF. CDR3 DNA: TGTGCCAGCACTTCAGAAAATGGCTACACCTTC.

The chain has TRBV5-1 and TRBJ2-5, with 12 bases aligning to TRBD1. This CDR3 spans 15 amino acids. Trimming took 3 bases from V and 5 from J; bases not matched to a gene: 5. Germline V lookup: CDR1 SGHRS, CDR2 YFSETQ. The CDR3 bases are TGCGCCAGCAGCTCCGGGACAGGGGGCGTGGAGACCCAGTACTTC. This encodes CASSSGTGGVETQYF.

The chain combines TRBV5-1 with TRBJ1-4, with 9 bases fitting TRBD1. CDR3 size: 14 residues. The J segment lost 5 bases and the V segment lost 4 bases, leaving 3 bases of the junction unmatched. Germline V gene lookup returns CDR1 SGHRS and CDR2 YFSETQ. In DNA, the CDR3 is TGCGCCAGCAGCCAGGACAGGGGAAATGAAAAACTGTTTTTT. As protein: CASSQDRGNEKLFF.

This clone appeared a few times. The V gene is TRBV28, the J gene TRBJ1-2; D perhaps matches TRBD1 (5 bases). The ends were cut back, 5 bases at V and 2 bases at J, with 24 bases in the middle. This CDR3 is 18 amino acids long. Germline loops: CDR1 MDHEN, CDR2 SYDVKM. CDR3 region: CASSLTDLVRGLNYGYTF. The CDR3 region has the DNA TGTGCCAGCAGTCTAACCGACCTGGTCCGGGGACTGAACTATGGCTACACCTTC.

The chain joins TRBV4-2 to TRBJ2-3; 10 nucleotides agree with TRBD1. Germline CDR1 reads LGHNA; CDR2 reads YNFKEQ. With V trimmed by 1 base and J by 1 base, 5 bases remained unmatched. The CDR3 sequence is 17 residues long. The CDR3 loop is CASSQGTGGGGTDTQYF. The CDR3 nucleotides read TGTGCCAGCAGCCAAGGGACAGGGGGGGGCGGCACAGATACGCAGTATTTT.

This chain uses TRBV28 with TRBJ2-7; D might be TRBD2 (6 bases). Germline CDR1 is MDHEN and CDR2 is SYDVKM. The CDR3 consists of 11 residues. The V end lost 8 bases, the J end lost 4 bases, and 9 bases lay between the germline ends. CDR3 sequence reads: CASGGWYEQYF. CDR3 sequence (DNA): TGTGCCAGCGGGGGGTGGTACGAGCAGTACTTC.

This chain connects TRBV6-4 to TRBJ1-2; TRBD1 matches 7 bases. CDR1 is MRHNA, CDR2 SNTAGT, per germline. V lost 0 bases, J lost 9 bases, and 13 bases stayed unmatched. CDR3 size: 16 residues. DNA of the CDR3: TGTGCCAGCAGTGACTCTTTCGGGACAGCCCTAAACAGCTACACCTTC. It encodes CASSDSFGTALNSYTF.

The chain has TRBV5-1 and TRBJ1-2; D is perhaps TRBD1 (6 bases). V lost 2 bases to trimming and J lost 8 bases, with 16 bases between them. The CDR3 has 14 amino acids. Germline V CDR1 and CDR2: SGHRS, YFSETQ. Here the CDR3 reads CASSFEGVTEGYTF. CDR3 coding DNA: TGCGCCAGCAGCTTTGAGGGGGTAACTGAAGGCTACACCTTC.

DNA for the CDR3: TGCGCCAGCAGCCAAGAGCGGACTAGCGGGAGCTACACCGGGGAGCTGTTTTTT. Translated, it gives CASSQERTSGSYTGELFF. The chain employs TRBV4-1 and TRBJ2-2, with 13 bases aligning to TRBD2. Per the germline V gene, CDR1 is MGHRA and CDR2 is YSYEKL. V gave up 0 bases and J gave up 3 bases; unmatched junction bases: 4. The CDR3 is 18 residues long.

This rearrangement joins TRBV4-1 to TRBJ2-7; 8 positions agree with TRBD1. Looked up from germline, CDR1 is MGHRA and CDR2 is YSYEKL. Germline trimming cut 0 bases from V and 6 bases from J; bases unmatched to any gene: 16. CDR3 size: 18 residues. The CDR3 DNA reads TGCGCCAGCAGCCAAGACGAGACCGCTAGGACAGGGAGAGGCGAGCAGTACTTC. Encoded protein: CASSQDETARTGRGEQYF.

J is TRBJ1-2 and V is TRBV29-1; 7 bases fit TRBD1. Germline loops: CDR1 SQVTM, CDR2 ANQGSEA. The CDR3 is 12 residues long. Trimming removed 7 bases from V and 8 bases from J; junction bases left unmatched: 10. The chain's CDR3 is CSDFTGVDGYTF. The CDR3 nucleotides are TGCAGCGACTTTACAGGGGTAGACGGCTACACCTTC.

This clone was found a few times. The genes are TRBV18 and TRBJ1-1; TRBD1 aligns across 9 bases. Per the germline V gene, CDR1 is KGHSH and CDR2 is LQKENI. The junction had 4 bases not matched to a gene; V was cut back by 4 bases and J by 4 bases. This CDR3 has 14 amino acids. The CDR3 sequence is CASSREDRGTEAFF. The CDR3 DNA is TGTGCCAGCTCACGTGAGGACAGGGGCACTGAAGCTTTCTTT.

The chain has TRBV13 and TRBJ2-2; a possible D gene is TRBD1 (5 bases). Germline assignment: CDR1 PRHDT and CDR2 FYEKMQ (reference sequence). Trimming took off 2 bases at V and 5 bases at J, with 9 bases between the two ends. The CDR3 extends over 14 amino acids. CDR3 in amino acids: CASSLWGATGELFF. The CDR3 region has the DNA TGTGCCAGCAGCTTATGGGGCGCGACCGGGGAGCTGTTTTTT.

In its sample, this clone was seen once. V gene TRBV5-5 combines with J gene TRBJ2-2; D not resolved. The CDR3 consists of 14 residues. The germline V gene has CDR1 SGHKS and CDR2 YYEKEE (reference sequence). V dropped 4 bases and J dropped 6 bases, with 13 bases sitting between them. This chain's CDR3 is CASSGESTAGELFF. Here the CDR3 DNA reads TGTGCCAGCAGCGGAGAAAGTACGGCCGGGGAGCTGTTTTTT.

This sequence joins TRBV2 and TRBJ2-7; TRBD1 is a possible D gene (5 bases). The CDR3 contains 17 residues. Germline loops: CDR1 SNHLY, CDR2 FYNNEI. Trimming pared 6 bases from V and 3 bases from J, leaving 24 bases between. CDR3 sequence reads: CASRHYGQGGWVYEQYF. CDR3 in DNA: TGTGCCAGCAGACACTATGGACAAGGCGGCTGGGTCTACGAGCAGTACTTC.

This sequence joins TRBV5-1 and TRBJ2-3; D is possibly TRBD2 (5 bases). Germline-derived CDR1 and CDR2 are SGHRS and YFSETQ. V shed 0 bases and J shed 0 bases, with 11 bases lying between them. The CDR3 runs to 16 residues. The CDR3 loop reads CASSLAASSSTDTQYF. The CDR3 coding sequence is TGCGCCAGCAGCTTGGCGGCTAGCAGTAGCACAGATACGCAGTATTTT.

The chain recombines TRBV19 with TRBJ2-5, with TRBD1 matching over 9 bases. The V gene's germline CDR1 is LNHDA and CDR2 SQIVND (reference sequence). There are 16 residues in the CDR3. The trim removed 5 bases at V and 1 base at J, leaving 8 bases unmatched. CDR3 region: CASSLSGTGSQETQYF. In nucleotides, the CDR3 is TGTGCCAGTAGTTTATCCGGGACAGGGAGCCAAGAGACCCAGTACTTC. Using reference TRBV19 and TRBJ2-5 for the parts outside the CDR3, the full variable domain is DGGITQSPKYLFRKEGQNVTLSCEQNLNHDAMYWYRQDPGQGLRLIYYSQIVNDFQKGDIAEGYSVSREKKESFPLTVTSAQKNPTAFYLCASSLSGTGSQETQYFGPGTRLLVL.

The genes are TRBV28 and TRBJ2-2; 10 bases fit TRBD1. V shed 5 bases, J shed 4 bases, and the junction held 7 bases outside the gene matches. The CDR3 runs 16 residues. The V gene's germline CDR1 is MDHEN and CDR2 SYDVKM. The CDR3 loop reads CASSPGTGEGTGELFF. The CDR3 DNA follows: TGTGCCAGCAGTCCCGGGACAGGGGAGGGCACCGGGGAGCTGTTTTTT.

The chain carries TRBV7-9 and TRBJ1-1; D possibly corresponds to TRBD1 (5 bases). The germline V gene has CDR1 SEHNR and CDR2 FQNEAQ (reference sequence). Trimming took 4 bases from V and 5 from J, leaving 20 bases between them. The CDR3 is 16 amino acids. CDR3 sequence (DNA): TGTGCCAGCAGCTCAGGGTGGGGCTCGAGTTATACTGAAGCTTTCTTT. Encoded protein: CASSSGWGSSYTEAFF. Together with reference TRBV7-9 and TRBJ1-1, the CDR3 gives the full variable domain: DTGVSQNPRHKITKRGQNVTFRCDPISEHNRLYWYRQTLGQGPEFLTYFQNEAQLEKSRLLSDRFSAERPKGSFSTLEIQRTEQGDSAMYLCASSSGWGSSYTEAFFGQGTRLTVV.

This clone came up a few times. The chain uses TRBV2 and TRBJ1-1, with TRBD1 identical over 11 bases. The V gene end was trimmed by 6 bases and the J gene end by 1 base; junction bases not matched to a gene: 4. The germline V gene encodes CDR1 SNHLY and CDR2 FYNNEI. This CDR3 has 15 amino acids. The CDR3 loop is CASRRDRGSNTEAFF. Here the CDR3 DNA reads TGTGCCAGCAGGAGGGACAGGGGGTCGAACACTGAAGCTTTCTTT. Looking up the rest from reference TRBV2 and TRBJ1-1 gives the full variable domain: EPEVTQTPSHQVTQMGQEVILRCVPISNHLYFYWYRQILGQKVEFLVSFYNNEISEKSEIFDDQFSVERPDGSNFTLKIRSTKLEDSAMYFCASRRDRGSNTEAFFGQGTRLTVV.

The V and J genes are TRBV7-9 and TRBJ1-5, with D uncertain. Trimming cost V 1 base and J 1 base, with 11 bases left between them. CDR3 size: 16 residues. Germline V lookup: CDR1 SEHNR, CDR2 FQNEAQ (reference sequence). In nucleotides, the CDR3 is TGTGCCAGCAGCTTAGGCGATAATCGGAGCAATCAGCCCCAGCATTTT. Its protein product is CASSLGDNRSNQPQHF.

This clone was seen more than once but under ten times. The rearrangement links TRBV28 to TRBJ1-1; D perhaps matches TRBD1 (5 bases). The CDR3 has 14 residues. V was trimmed by 5 bases and J by 0 bases, leaving 10 bases between them. CDR1 and CDR2 (germline): MDHEN, SYDVKM. Here the CDR3 DNA reads TGTGCCAGCAGTACACACAGGATGAACACTGAAGCTTTCTTT. It yields the protein CASSTHRMNTEAFF.

The rearrangement links TRBV3-1 (or the pseudogene TRBV3-2) to TRBJ2-5; 9 bases line up with TRBD1. V shed 0 bases, J shed 1 base, and the junction held 6 bases outside the gene matches. The germline V gene encodes CDR1 LGHDT and CDR2 YNNKEL (reference sequence). The CDR3 consists of 17 residues. DNA of the CDR3: TGTGCCAGCAGCCAAGATCTGGGACAGGGCAGCCAAGAGACCCAGTACTTC. Protein: CASSQDLGQGSQETQYF.

The gene calls are TRBV11-2 and TRBJ2-7; perhaps TRBD1 as D (6 bases). CDR3 length equals 13 residues. Trimming left V 5 bases short and J 2 bases short, with 10 bases between. Germline CDR1 reads SGHAT; CDR2 reads FQNNGV. The CDR3 region is CASSRTGTYEQYF. As DNA, the CDR3 is TGTGCCAGCAGCCGCACAGGGACCTACGAGCAGTACTTC.